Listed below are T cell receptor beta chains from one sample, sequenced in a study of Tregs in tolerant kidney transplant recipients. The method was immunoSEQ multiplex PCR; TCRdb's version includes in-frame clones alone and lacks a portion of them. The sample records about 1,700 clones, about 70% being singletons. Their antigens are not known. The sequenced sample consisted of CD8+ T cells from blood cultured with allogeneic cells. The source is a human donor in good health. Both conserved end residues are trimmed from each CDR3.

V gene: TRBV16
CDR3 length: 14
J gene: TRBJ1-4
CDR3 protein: ASSQSSGTTNEKLF

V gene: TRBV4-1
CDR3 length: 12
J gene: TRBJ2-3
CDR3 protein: ASSQFEGSDTQY

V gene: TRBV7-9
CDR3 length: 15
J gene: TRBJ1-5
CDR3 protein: ASSLVVVDQGGQPQH

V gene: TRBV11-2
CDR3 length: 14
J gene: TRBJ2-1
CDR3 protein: ASSLELAGGQNEQF

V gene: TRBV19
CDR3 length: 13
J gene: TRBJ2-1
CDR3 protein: ASSIQGTIYNEQF

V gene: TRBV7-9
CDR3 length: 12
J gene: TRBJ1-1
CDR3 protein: ASSSGDRNTEAF

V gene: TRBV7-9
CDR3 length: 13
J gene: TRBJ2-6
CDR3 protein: ASSFQGFGANVLT

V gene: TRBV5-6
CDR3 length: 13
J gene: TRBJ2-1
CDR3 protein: ASSLFRGVCNEQF

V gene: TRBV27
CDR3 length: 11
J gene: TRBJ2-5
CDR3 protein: ASSWGGQETQY

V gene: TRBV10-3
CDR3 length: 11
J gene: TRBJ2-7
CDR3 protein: AISESARYEQY

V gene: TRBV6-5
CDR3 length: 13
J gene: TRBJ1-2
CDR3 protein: ASSLGQGIIYGYT

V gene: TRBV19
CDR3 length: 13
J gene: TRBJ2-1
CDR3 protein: ASSWDGSSYNEQF

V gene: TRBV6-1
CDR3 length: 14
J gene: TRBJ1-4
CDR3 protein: ASSELEQSVNEKLF

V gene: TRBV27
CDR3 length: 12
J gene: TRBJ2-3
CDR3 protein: ASSPGTTGYTQY

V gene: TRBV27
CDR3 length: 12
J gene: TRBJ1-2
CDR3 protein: ASSLSGTGGGYT

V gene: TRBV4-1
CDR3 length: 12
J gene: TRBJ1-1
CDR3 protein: ASSQFGRSTEAF

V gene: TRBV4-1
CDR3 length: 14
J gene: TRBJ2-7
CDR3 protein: ASSHPSGQSSYEQY

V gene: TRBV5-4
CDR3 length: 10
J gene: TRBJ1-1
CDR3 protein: ASSGDRPEAF

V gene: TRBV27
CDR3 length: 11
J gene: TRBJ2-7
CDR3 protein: ASRLGESYEQY

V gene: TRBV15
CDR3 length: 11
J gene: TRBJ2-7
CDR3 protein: ATSWDRSYEQY

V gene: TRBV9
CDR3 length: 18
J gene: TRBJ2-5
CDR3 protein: ASSSPVAGGPLPHQETQY

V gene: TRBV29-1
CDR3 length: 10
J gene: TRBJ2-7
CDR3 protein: SVLQDSYEQY

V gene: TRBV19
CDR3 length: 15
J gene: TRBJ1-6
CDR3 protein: ASSILSGGLYNSPLH

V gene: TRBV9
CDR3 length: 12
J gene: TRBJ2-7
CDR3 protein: ASSVGHEAYEQY

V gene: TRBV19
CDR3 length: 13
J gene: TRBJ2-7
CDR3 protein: ASSIGPAPSYEQY

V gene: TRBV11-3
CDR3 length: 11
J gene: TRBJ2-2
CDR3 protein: ASSLGGPGELF

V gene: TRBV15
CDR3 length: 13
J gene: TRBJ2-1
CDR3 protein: ATSRDGNSYNEQF

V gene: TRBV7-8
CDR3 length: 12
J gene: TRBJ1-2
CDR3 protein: ASSSAGRNYGYT

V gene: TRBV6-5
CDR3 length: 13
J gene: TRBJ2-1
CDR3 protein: ASSYQGPIGNEQF

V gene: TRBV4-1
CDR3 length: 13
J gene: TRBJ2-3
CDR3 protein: ASSAATGGPDTQY

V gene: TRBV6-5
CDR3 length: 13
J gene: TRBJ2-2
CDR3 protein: ASSWQGQDTGELF

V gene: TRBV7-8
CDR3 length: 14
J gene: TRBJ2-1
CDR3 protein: ASSLEPAGGYNEQF

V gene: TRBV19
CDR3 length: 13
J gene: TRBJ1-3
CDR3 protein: ASSLWTGHGNTIY

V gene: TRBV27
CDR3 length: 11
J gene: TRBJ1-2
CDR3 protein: ASTPGTGAGYT

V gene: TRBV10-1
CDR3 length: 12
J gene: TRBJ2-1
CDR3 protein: ASSGGQNYNEQF

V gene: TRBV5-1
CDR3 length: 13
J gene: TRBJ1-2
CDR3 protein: ASSLVGQGAYGYT

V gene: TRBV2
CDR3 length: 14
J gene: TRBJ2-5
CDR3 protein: ASSDGASGGRETQY

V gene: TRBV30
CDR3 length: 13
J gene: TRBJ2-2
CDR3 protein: AWSVRRVKTGELF